A selection of T cell receptor beta chains follows, all from one sample in a study of blood T cells in healthy people across ages. MiXCR, applied by TCRdb to the 5' RACE reads, yields one record per CDR3 protein. Of 1,100,000 or so distinct CDR3 sequences listed, more than 35% are singletons. The sequencing sample was made of blood. These receptors were taken from a woman aged 60-75 years in good health. Both conserved end residues are part of each CDR3. D genes are given only for firm matches. Clone size is stated in some rows and not others, as once, few, many or a class when expanded.

J | V | D | size | CDR3 | DNA
TRBJ2-7 | TRBV3-1 | TRBD1 | NA | CASSLPGTGINEQYF | TGTGCCAGCAGCCTGCCAGGGACAGGGATCAACGAGCAGTACTTC
TRBJ1-1 | TRBV12-3/TRBV12-4 | NA | NA | CASILQGNTEAFF | TGTGCCAGCATACTACAGGGGAACACTGAAGCTTTCTTT
TRBJ2-5 | TRBV20-1 | TRBD2 | NA | CSARGGFMETQYF | TGCAGTGCTAGGGGAGGGTTTATGGAGACCCAGTACTTC
TRBJ2-5 | TRBV9 | NA | NA | CASSVFGSGTLQETQYF | TGTGCCAGCAGCGTTTTTGGGAGCGGAACTCTCCAAGAGACCCAGTACTTC
TRBJ2-7 | TRBV12-3/TRBV12-4 | NA | NA | CASSWDRARYEQYF | TGTGCCAGCAGTTGGGACCGGGCTCGATACGAGCAGTACTTC
TRBJ2-7 | TRBV13 | NA | NA | CASSLADQGWSYEQYF | TGTGCCAGCAGCTTAGCAGATCAGGGGTGGTCCTACGAGCAGTACTTC
TRBJ2-1 | TRBV5-1 | NA | few | CASSQGGLTNEQFF | TGCGCCAGCAGCCAGGGGGGTCTTACCAATGAGCAGTTCTTC
TRBJ1-2 | TRBV5-5 | NA | few | CASSRDIHTPGYTF | TGTGCCAGCAGCCGGGACATTCACACCCCTGGCTACACCTTC
TRBJ1-5 | TRBV2 | TRBD1 | NA | CASSDPQGKNQPQHF | TGTGCCAGCAGTGACCCACAGGGGAAGAATCAGCCCCAGCATTTT
TRBJ1-1 | TRBV10-2 | NA | NA | CASSESPRDKAFF | TGCGCCAGCAGTGAGTCTCCCCGGGACAAAGCTTTCTTT
TRBJ2-7 | TRBV3-1 | TRBD2 | NA | CASSQASGSSYEQYF | TGTGCCAGCAGCCAAGCTAGCGGGAGCTCCTACGAGCAGTACTTC
TRBJ1-2 | TRBV21-1 | NA | NA | CASSPVPGGSYGYTF | TGTGCCAGCAGCCCCGTCCCAGGGGGTTCCTATGGCTACACCTTC
TRBJ1-2 | TRBV2 | NA | NA | CASSGTGGYTF | TGTGCCAGCAGTGGCACGGGGGGCTACACCTTC
TRBJ1-1 | TRBV29-1 | NA | NA | CSADSQNTEAFF | TGCAGTGCAGACAGCCAGAACACTGAAGCTTTCTTT
TRBJ2-7 | TRBV12-3/TRBV12-4 | NA | few | CASSFDTYEQYF | TGTGCCAGCAGTTTTGACACCTACGAGCAGTACTTC
TRBJ2-1 | TRBV29-1 | TRBD2 | NA | CSVDAAGVFNEQFF | TGCAGCGTTGATGCAGCGGGAGTTTTCAATGAGCAGTTCTTC
TRBJ2-3 | TRBV12-3/TRBV12-4 | NA | NA | CASSVGTGLKAQYF | TGTGCCAGCAGTGTAGGGACCGGACTAAAAGCGCAGTATTTT
TRBJ2-7 | TRBV5-1 | NA | NA | CASSLVGGSRYEQYF | TGCGCCAGCAGCTTGGTAGGTGGGAGTAGGTACGAGCAGTACTTC
TRBJ1-1 | TRBV10-1 | TRBD1 | NA | CASSGDRFEAFF | TGCGCCAGCAGTGGGGACAGGTTTGAAGCTTTCTTT
TRBJ1-2 | TRBV3-1 | NA | NA | CASSQERNRITSGYTF | TGTGCCAGCAGCCAAGAGAGAAACAGGATTACTTCAGGCTACACCTTC
TRBJ1-5 | TRBV20-1 | NA | NA | CSARSGQSNQPQHF | TGCAGTGCGAGATCGGGCCAGAGCAATCAGCCCCAGCATTTT
TRBJ2-1 | TRBV5-6 | TRBD1 | NA | CASSLDRGWNEQFF | TGTGCCAGCAGCTTGGACAGGGGATGGAATGAGCAGTTCTTC
TRBJ2-7 | TRBV29-1 | NA | NA | CSVGSMTYEQYF | TGCAGCGTTGGATCCATGACCTACGAGCAGTACTTC
TRBJ2-3 | TRBV28 | TRBD2 | few | CASSLTSGTGPRADTQYF | TGTGCCAGCAGTTTAACTAGCGGGACGGGCCCGAGGGCAGATACGCAGTATTTT
TRBJ2-6 | TRBV7-8 | NA | few | CASSLPGGSAGANVLTF | TGTGCCAGCAGCCTCCCGGGCGGATCTGCTGGGGCCAACGTCCTGACTTTC
TRBJ2-1 | TRBV27 | TRBD2 | few | CASSRGSGRANEQFF | TGTGCCAGCAGTAGGGGTAGCGGGAGGGCCAATGAGCAGTTCTTC
TRBJ2-7 | TRBV5-1 | TRBD2 | few | CASSSGLVGGPSYEQYF | TGCGCCAGCAGCTCGGGGTTGGTGGGAGGGCCATCCTACGAGCAGTACTTC
TRBJ2-7 | TRBV7-2 | TRBD2 | NA | CASSLGGLAGEQYF | TGTGCCAGCAGCTTAGGGGGACTAGCTGGCGAGCAGTACTTC
TRBJ2-7 | TRBV12-3/TRBV12-4 | NA | NA | CASSPTGLGYEQYF | TGTGCCAGCAGCCCGACAGGCTTGGGGTACGAGCAGTACTTC
TRBJ2-7 | TRBV27 | TRBD2 | few | CASRDIAGDRSYEQYF | TGTGCCAGCAGAGACATAGCGGGAGACCGCTCCTACGAGCAGTACTTC
TRBJ2-3 | TRBV11-2 | TRBD2 | NA | CASSLSRGGTQYF | TGTGCCAGCAGCTTGTCACGGGGGGGGACGCAGTATTTT
TRBJ2-5 | TRBV5-1 | NA | few | CASSLVATQETQYF | TGCGCCAGCAGCTTGGTTGCGACCCAAGAGACCCAGTACTTC
TRBJ2-2 | TRBV24-1 | TRBD2 | few | CATSDGASGIGTGELFF | TGTGCCACCAGTGATGGGGCTAGCGGGATTGGGACCGGGGAGCTGTTTTTT
TRBJ2-7 | TRBV29-1 | NA | few | CSITGPSYEQYF | TGCAGCATAACAGGGCCTTCCTACGAGCAGTACTTC
TRBJ1-2 | TRBV10-3 | TRBD1 | few | CAISEPGQGSYGYTF | TGTGCCATCAGTGAGCCCGGACAGGGGAGCTATGGCTACACCTTC
TRBJ1-6 | TRBV20-1 | TRBD1 | few | CSARDRDRGKLDSPLHF | TGCAGTGCTAGAGACCGGGACAGGGGAAAGTTGGATTCACCCCTCCACTTT
TRBJ2-5 | TRBV24-1 | NA | few | CATDLDTQETQYF | TGTGCCACCGACCTGGACACTCAAGAGACCCAGTACTTC
TRBJ2-4 | TRBV7-3 | TRBD2 | NA | CASSLSGSYGQYF | TGTGCCAGCAGCCTTAGCGGGAGTTACGGGCAGTACTTC
TRBJ2-5 | TRBV6-6 | NA | once | CASSVGGMARETQYF | TGTGCCAGCAGTGTCGGCGGGATGGCGAGAGAGACCCAGTACTTC
TRBJ2-3 | TRBV24-1 | TRBD1 | NA | CATSDPGQGFTDTQYF | TGTGCCACCAGTGATCCGGGACAGGGTTTTACAGATACGCAGTATTTT
TRBJ2-1 | TRBV11-2 | NA | NA | CASSLGVASSNEQFF | TGTGCCAGCAGCTTAGGGGTGGCTAGCAGCAATGAGCAGTTCTTC